This T cell receptor beta chain was sequenced for a study of human T cells and chemical hapten exposure. Overall study context: Sensitization applied 2% DPC to about 2 cm by about 2 cm of upper inner arm skin.

TCRdb reanalysed the RACE reads using MiXCR and keeps one entry per CDR3 protein. The repertoire holds about 350,000 distinct CDR3 sequences, with around 5% as singletons. Regarding time point: pre-sensitization, week 0. Documented treatment: therapeutic diphenylcyclopropenone sensitization with weekly scalp DPC. Extraction of total RNA was performed on unfractionated whole blood. Germline lookup yields CDR1 SGHTA and CDR2 FQGNSA. V lost 0 bases, J lost 4 bases, and 12 bases lay in between. The CDR3 length is 15 residues. This clonotype was seen more than once but under ten times. The chain recombines TRBV7-2 with TRBJ1-1; D call uncertain. Specimen: whole blood, collected in connection with sensitization to the hapten diphenylcyclopropenone (DPC). The sequence came from a woman between 18 and 30 years old with alopecia areata. Some clones in this sample may be carry-over from other donors' samples. The CDR3 region has the DNA TGTGCCAGCAGCTTAGCGTCCGGGTTTAGCACTGAAGCTTTCTTT. Translated: CASSLASGFSTEAFF.